The present entry profiles one T cell receptor (beta chain) with its context. This specimen includes other DNA sequences encoding the same CDR3. The data derive from a study of shared T cell receptors in the human thymus. J was trimmed by 2 bases and V by 6 bases; bases with no gene match: 5. Germline assignment: CDR1 MNHEY and CDR2 SVGAGI. The CDR3 has 14 residues. Method: immunoSEQ multiplex PCR; TCRdb's copy keeps in-frame clones and lacks some. The table has 630,000 or so clones, approximately 87% seen once. These data are also associated with another study on human thymus T cells. From that study: Infants, healthy and Finnish, who were having corrective surgery for congenital heart defects served as donors. Corrective cardiac operations yielded the resected thymus tissue. Both thymic and peripheral blood repertoires showed apparently biased V and J usage.

The clonotype comes from a boy in the first two years of life with a congenital heart defect. Sequencing was performed on thymocytes. The chain carries TRBV6-5 and TRBJ2-3, with TRBD1 matching over 7 bases. The CDR3 spells CASSSDRTTDTQYF. CDR3 DNA sequence: TGTGCCAGCAGCTCGGACAGGACCACAGATACGCAGTATTTT.